The source of this TCR beta chain is a study of blood T cell repertoires in COVID-19. Turning to the study itself: The origin of the acute and convalescent COVID-19 samples was the United States, Italy and Spain. Nucleic acid was either cDNA or gDNA, and it came from T cells, B-cell-depleted T cells, or PBMCs.

The V end was cut by 5 bases, the J end by 6 bases, with 6 bases between. Germline V lookup: CDR1 SQVTM, CDR2 ANQGSEA. This CDR3 contains 10 residues. Authors' data handling: Reference gene primer amplification yielded estimated nucleated cell counts. Measured with immunoSEQ multiplex PCR; TCRdb has only the in-frame clones, and not every one. The V and J calls and the clone size are those of that table, but D and trimming were determined from the DNA. The table has 100,000 to 150,000 clones, 80% seen once. This clone has only a few counts. This chain joins TRBV29-1 and TRBJ2-3; D not certain. This clonotype originated in a human donor in a cohort sampled during active COVID-19. Sequencing input: peripheral blood. As DNA, the CDR3 is TGCAGCGTTCGGGTGGATACGCAGTATTTT. Protein sequence: CSVRVDTQYF.